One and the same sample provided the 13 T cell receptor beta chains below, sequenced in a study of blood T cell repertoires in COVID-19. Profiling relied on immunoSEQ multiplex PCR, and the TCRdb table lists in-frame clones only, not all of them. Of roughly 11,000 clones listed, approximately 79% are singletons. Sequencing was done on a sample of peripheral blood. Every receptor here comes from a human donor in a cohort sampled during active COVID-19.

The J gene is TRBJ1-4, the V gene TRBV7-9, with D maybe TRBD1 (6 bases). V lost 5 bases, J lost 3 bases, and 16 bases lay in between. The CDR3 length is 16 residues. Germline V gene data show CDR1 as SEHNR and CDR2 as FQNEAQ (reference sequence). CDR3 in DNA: TGTGCCAGCAGCCCAGGACAGTCTGCGGCTAATGAAAAACTGTTTTTT. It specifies CASSPGQSAANEKLFF.

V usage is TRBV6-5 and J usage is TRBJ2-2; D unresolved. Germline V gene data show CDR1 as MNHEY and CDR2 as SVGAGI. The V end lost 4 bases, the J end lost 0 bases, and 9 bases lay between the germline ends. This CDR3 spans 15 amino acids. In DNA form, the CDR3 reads TGTGCCAGCAGTTTGAGCCTAGCGAACACCGGGGAGCTGTTTTTT. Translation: CASSLSLANTGELFF.

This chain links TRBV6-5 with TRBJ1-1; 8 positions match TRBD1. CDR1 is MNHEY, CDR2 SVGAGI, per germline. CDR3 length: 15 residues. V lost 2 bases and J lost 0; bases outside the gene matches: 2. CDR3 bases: TGTGCCAGCAGTTACGGGACAGGAGTGAACACTGAAGCTTTCTTT. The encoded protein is CASSYGTGVNTEAFF.

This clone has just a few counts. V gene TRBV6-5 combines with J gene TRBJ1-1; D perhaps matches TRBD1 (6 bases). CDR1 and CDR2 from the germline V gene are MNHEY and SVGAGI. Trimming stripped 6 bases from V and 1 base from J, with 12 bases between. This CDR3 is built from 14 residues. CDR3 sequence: CASSKLQGNTEAFF. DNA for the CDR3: TGTGCCAGCAGCAAACTACAGGGGAACACTGAAGCTTTCTTT.

CDR3 protein: CASSLAQGSGNTIYF. The CDR3, as DNA: TGTGCCAGCAGCTTAGCGCAGGGGTCTGGAAACACCATATATTTT. The chain recombines TRBV7-9 with TRBJ1-3, with a possible D match to TRBD1 (6 bases). Germline-derived CDR1 and CDR2 are SEHNR and FQNEAQ (reference sequence). The CDR3 loop spans 15 amino acids. V shed 0 bases and J shed 1 base, with 7 bases lying between them.

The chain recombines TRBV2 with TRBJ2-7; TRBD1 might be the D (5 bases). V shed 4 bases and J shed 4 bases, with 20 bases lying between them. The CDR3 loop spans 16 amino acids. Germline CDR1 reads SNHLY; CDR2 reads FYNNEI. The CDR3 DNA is TGTGCCAGCAGTGGCCGACCAAACAGGCAACGGTACGAGCAGTACTTC. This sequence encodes CASSGRPNRQRYEQYF.

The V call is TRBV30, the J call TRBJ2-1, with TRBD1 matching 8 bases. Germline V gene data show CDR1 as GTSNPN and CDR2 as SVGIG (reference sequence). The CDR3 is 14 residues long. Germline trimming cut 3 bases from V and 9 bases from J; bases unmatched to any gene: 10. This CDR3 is CAWRRQGFRAEQFF. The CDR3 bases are TGTGCCTGGAGGCGACAGGGGTTTCGCGCTGAGCAGTTCTTC.

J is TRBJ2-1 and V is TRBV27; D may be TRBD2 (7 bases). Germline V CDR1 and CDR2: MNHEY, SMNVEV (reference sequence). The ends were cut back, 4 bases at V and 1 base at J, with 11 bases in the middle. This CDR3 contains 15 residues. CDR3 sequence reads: CASSYKGGSYNEQFF. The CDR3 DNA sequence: TGTGCCAGCAGTTATAAGGGGGGGTCCTACAATGAGCAGTTCTTC.

The CDR3, as DNA: TGTGCCGGCGGACAGGGGGCTTACGAGCAGTACTTC. Translated: CAGGQGAYEQYF. The V gene is TRBV2, the J gene TRBJ2-7, with TRBD1 matching over 11 bases. This CDR3 contains 12 residues. J was trimmed by 4 bases and V by 11 bases; bases with no gene match: 4. The germline V gene encodes CDR1 SNHLY and CDR2 FYNNEI.

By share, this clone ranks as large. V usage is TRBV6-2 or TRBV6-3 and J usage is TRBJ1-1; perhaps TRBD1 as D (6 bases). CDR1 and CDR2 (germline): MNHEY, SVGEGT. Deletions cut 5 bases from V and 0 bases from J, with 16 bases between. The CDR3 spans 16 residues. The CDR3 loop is CASSGDISNMNTEAFF. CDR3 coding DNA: TGTGCCAGCAGTGGGGACATCAGTAACATGAACACTGAAGCTTTCTTT.

This CDR3 is CASGSGTTSYEQYF. In nucleotides, the CDR3 is TGTGCCAGCGGCTCCGGGACAACTTCCTACGAGCAGTACTTC. The rearrangement joins TRBV28 to TRBJ2-7; D perhaps matches TRBD1 (6 bases). The CDR3 extends over 14 amino acids. In germline, CDR1 is MDHEN, CDR2 SYDVKM. With 8 bases removed from V and 1 base from J, the gap between germline ends came to 15 bases.

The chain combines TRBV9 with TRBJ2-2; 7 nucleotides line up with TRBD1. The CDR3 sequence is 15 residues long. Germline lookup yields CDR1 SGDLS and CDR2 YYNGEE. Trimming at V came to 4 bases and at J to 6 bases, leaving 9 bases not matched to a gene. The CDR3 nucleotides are TGTGCCAGCAGCTTCGGGACAGTACTCTCCGGGGAGCTGTTTTTT. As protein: CASSFGTVLSGELFF. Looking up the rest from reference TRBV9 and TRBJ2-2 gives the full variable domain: DSGVTQTPKHLITATGQRVTLRCSPRSGDLSVYWYQQSLDQGLQFLIQYYNGEERAKGNILERFSAQQFPDLHSELNLSSLELGDSALYFCASSFGTVLSGELFFGEGSRLTVL.

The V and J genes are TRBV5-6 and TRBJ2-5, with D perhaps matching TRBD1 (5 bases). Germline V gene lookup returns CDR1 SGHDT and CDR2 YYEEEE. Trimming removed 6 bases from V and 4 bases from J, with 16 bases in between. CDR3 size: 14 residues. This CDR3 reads CASILQGRGETQYF. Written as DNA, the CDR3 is TGTGCCAGCATCCTCCAGGGAAGGGGAGAGACCCAGTACTTC.